A single count supports the clone carrying this T cell receptor beta chain. Its antigen is unknown. Generated by immunoSEQ multiplex PCR, the TCRdb table keeps only in-frame clones and is missing some. This sample carries around 69,000 clones, 90% of them seen once, and the ten largest clones take roughly 4%. This CDR3 is 11 amino acids long. This sample was included in a study of graft-versus-host responses after intestinal transplantation. Study-wide context: Tacrolimus plus steroids were given to all recipients for approximately 3 years, preceded by anti-thymocyte globulin induction. Regarding the study as a whole: The study associated peak circulating GvH clone levels with early post-transplant HvG declines. Individuals carrying graft-donor T cell macrochimerism showed high graft-versus-host to host-versus-graft clonal ratios in allografts. GvH clones were found in recipient marrow; some appeared first in ileum or blood.

The TCR was taken from a human donor who was the organ donor for an intestinal transplant. V and J are TRBV21-1 and TRBJ1-2; the D segment call TRBD1 is taken from the table without a DNA check. TRBV21-1 is termed a pseudogene. Source: unstimulated CD8+ T cells sorted from spleen or lymph node cells, taken before transplant. The DNA for the CDR3 is TGTGCCAGCGGCTACGACAATGGCTACACCTTC. Amino acids: CASGYDNGYTF.